This T cell receptor (beta chain) was obtained from a study of T cell repertoires in cytomegalovirus infection. TCRdb used MiXCR to reprocess the reads, holding one entry per CDR3 protein. This table has around 350,000 distinct CDR3 sequences, about a sixth appearing once. Germline assignment: CDR1 SGHVS and CDR2 FQNEAQ. The CDR3 consists of 14 residues. Trimming shortened V by 7 bases and J by 8 bases, and 18 bases separated the two germline ends. Many counts were recorded for this clonotype. The clonotype comes from a human donor in good health (CMV status not recorded). Some clones in this sample may be carry-over from other donors' samples. The sequencing sample was made of PBMCs. The genes are TRBV7-8 and TRBJ2-1; maybe TRBD1 (8 bases). The CDR3 is CASTPGQGGYEQFF. The CDR3 DNA sequence: TGTGCCAGCACCCCAGGACAGGGAGGGTATGAGCAGTTCTTC.